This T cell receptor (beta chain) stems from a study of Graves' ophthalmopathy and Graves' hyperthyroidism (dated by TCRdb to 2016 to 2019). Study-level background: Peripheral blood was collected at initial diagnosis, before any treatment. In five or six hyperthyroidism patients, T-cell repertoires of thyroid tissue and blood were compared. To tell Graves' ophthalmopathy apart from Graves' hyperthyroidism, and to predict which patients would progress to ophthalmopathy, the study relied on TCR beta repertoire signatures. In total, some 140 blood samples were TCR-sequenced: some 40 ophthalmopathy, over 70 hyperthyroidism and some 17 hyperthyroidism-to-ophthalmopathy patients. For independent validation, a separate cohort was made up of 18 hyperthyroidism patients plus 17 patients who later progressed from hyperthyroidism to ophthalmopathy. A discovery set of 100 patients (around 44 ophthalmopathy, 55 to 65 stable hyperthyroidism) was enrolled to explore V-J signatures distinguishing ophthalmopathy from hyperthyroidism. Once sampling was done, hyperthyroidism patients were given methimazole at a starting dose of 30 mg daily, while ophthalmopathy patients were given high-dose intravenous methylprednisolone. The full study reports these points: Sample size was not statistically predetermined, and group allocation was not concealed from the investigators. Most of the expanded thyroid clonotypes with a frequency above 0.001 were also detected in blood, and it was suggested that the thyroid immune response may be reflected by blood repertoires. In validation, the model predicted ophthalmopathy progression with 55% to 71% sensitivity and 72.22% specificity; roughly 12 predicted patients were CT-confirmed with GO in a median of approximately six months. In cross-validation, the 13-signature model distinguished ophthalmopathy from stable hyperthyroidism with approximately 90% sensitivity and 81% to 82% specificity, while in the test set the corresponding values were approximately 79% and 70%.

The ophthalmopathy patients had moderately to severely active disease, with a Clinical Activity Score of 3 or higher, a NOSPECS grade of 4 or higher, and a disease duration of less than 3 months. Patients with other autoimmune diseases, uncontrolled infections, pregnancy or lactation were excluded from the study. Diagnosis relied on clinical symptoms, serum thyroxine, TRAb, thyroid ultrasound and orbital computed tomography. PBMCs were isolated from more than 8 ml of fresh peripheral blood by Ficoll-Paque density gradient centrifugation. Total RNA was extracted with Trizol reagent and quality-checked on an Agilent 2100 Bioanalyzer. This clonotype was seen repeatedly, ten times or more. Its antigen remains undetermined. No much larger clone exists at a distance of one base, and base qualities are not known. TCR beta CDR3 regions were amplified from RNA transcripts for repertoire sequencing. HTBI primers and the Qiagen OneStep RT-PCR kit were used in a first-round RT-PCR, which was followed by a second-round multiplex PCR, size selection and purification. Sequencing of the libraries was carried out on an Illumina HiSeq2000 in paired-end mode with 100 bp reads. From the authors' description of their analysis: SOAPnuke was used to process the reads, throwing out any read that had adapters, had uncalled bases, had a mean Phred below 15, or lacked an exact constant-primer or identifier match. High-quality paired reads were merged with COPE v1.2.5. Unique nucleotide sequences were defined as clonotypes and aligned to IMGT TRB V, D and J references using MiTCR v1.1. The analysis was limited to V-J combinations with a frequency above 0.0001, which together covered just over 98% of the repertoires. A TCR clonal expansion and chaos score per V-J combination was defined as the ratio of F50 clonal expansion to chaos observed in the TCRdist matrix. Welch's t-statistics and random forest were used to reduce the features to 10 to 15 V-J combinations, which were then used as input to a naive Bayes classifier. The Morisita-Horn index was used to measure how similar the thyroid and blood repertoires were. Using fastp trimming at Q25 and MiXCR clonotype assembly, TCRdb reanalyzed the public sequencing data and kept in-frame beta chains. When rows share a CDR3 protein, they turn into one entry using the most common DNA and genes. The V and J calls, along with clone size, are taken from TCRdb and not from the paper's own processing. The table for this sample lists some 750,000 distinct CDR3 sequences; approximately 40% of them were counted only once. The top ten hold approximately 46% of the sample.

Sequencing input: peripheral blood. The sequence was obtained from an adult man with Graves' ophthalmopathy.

The DNA sequence is TGTGCCAGCAGCCATTTGGAGGGAAACACCATATATTTT. This codes for CASSHLEGNTIYF. The chain is assembled from TRBV7-8 and TRBJ1-3; no D segment can be confidently identified. The CDR3 starts with the cysteine, ends with the phenylalanine, and has 13 residues. Kept here is only the CDR3 DNA, which spans 39 bases and is read in frame from base 1. The germline V gene encodes CDR1 SGHVS and CDR2 FQNEAQ. Between the V and J ends, shortened by 5 bases and 4 bases respectively, the junction contains 9 bases.